The TCR beta chain described here comes from a study of control samples from healthy donors and cancer patients. Repertoires were generated with immunoSEQ multiplex PCR, while TCRdb's copy carries only in-frame clones and drops some. Among approximately 60,000 clones listed, approximately 90% were seen once. The CDR3 length is 16 residues. The germline V gene has CDR1 MNHEY and CDR2 SMNVEV (reference sequence). Trimming took off 5 bases at V and 0 bases at J, with 17 bases between the two ends. The gene calls are TRBV27 and TRBJ2-7; tentatively, D is TRBD2 (5 bases). The TCR was taken from a woman aged 45-65 years with colorectal cancer. The source material was PBMCs. Here the CDR3 DNA reads TGTGCCAGCAGTCCAGCCCGAGCGGACCACTCCTACGAGCAGTACTTC. As protein: CASSPARADHSYEQYF.